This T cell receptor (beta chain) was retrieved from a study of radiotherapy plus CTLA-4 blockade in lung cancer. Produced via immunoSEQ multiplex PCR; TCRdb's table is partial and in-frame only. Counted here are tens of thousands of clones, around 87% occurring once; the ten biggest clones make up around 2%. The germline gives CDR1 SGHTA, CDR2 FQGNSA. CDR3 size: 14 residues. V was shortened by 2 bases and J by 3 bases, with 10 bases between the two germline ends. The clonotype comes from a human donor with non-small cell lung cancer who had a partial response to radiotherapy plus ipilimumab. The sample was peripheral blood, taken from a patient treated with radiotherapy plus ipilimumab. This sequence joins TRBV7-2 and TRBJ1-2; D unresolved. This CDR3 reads CASSLSVGDYGYTF. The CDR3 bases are TGTGCCAGCAGCTTATCGGTCGGTGACTATGGCTACACCTTC.